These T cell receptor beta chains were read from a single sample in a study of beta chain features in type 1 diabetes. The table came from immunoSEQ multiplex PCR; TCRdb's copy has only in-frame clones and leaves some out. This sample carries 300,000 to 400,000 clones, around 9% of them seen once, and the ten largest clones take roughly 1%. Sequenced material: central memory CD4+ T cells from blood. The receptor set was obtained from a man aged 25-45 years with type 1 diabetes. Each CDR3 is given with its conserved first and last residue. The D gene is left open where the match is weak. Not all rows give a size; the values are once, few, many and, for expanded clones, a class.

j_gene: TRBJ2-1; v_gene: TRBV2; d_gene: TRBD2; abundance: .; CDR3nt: TGTGCCAGCAATGCCGGGACTAGCGGGTACAATGAGCAGTTCTTC; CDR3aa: CASNAGTSGYNEQFF
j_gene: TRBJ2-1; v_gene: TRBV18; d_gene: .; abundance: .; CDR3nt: TGTGCCAGCTCACTACGGACGGTGAGCTCCTACAATGAGCAGTTCTTC; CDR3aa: CASSLRTVSSYNEQFF
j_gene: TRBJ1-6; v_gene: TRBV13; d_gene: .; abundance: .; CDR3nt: TGTGCCAGCAGCTCCATCTCCGGCAGGGGAGGAAATTCACCCCTCCACTTT; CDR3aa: CASSSISGRGGNSPLHF
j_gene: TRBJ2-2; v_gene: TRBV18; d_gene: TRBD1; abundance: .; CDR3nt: TGTGCCAGCTCACGGGGACAGGGAAGAACCGGGGAGCTGTTTTTT; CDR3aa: CASSRGQGRTGELFF
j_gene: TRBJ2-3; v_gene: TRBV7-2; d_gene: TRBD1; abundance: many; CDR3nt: TGTGCCAGCAGCTTAATGGACAGGGGAACAGATACGCAGTATTTT; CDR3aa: CASSLMDRGTDTQYF
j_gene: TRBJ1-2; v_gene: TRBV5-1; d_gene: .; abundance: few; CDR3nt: TGCGCCAGCAGCTTGGAATCGGGAGGCAACTATGGCTACACCTTC; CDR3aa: CASSLESGGNYGYTF
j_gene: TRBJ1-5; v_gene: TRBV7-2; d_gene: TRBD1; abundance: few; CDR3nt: TGTGCCAGCAGCTTGGGGACAGGGGGAAGTCAGCCCCAGCATTTT; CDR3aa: CASSLGTGGSQPQHF
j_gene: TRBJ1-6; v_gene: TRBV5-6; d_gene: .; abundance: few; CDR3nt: TGTGCCAGCAGCTTGGTTGGTGTCGGTTCACCCCTCCACTTT; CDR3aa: CASSLVGVGSPLHF
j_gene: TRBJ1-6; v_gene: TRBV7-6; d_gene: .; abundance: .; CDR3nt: TGTGCCAGCAGCTTTGGACAGCCCAATAATTCACCCCTCCACTTT; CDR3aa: CASSFGQPNNSPLHF
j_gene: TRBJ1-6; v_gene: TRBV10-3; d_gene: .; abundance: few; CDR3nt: TGTGCCATCTCTGGGCCGGGAAATTCACCCCTCCACTTT; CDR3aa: CAISGPGNSPLHF
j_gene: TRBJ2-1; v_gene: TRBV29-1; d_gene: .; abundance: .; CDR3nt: TGCAGCGTTGCCCGGCAAATTGCTCCCAATGAGCAGTTCTTC; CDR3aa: CSVARQIAPNEQFF
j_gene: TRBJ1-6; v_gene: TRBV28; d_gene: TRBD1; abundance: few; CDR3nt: TGTGCCAGCAGGGGACAGGGCTCCTATAATTCACCCCTCCACTTT; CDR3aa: CASRGQGSYNSPLHF
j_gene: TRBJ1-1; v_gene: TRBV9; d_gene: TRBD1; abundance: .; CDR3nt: TGTGCCAGCAGCGGACAGGGGAACACTGAAGCTTTCTTT; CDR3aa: CASSGQGNTEAFF
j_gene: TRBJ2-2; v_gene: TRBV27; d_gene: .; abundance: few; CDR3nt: TGTGCCAGCGCCAAGTCGGGTTGGGGGGAGCTGTTTTTT; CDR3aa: CASAKSGWGELFF
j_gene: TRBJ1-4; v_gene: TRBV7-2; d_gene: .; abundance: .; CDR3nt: TGTGCCAGCACCCTCCAGGCGCCAGGTGCAACTAATGAAAAACTGTTTTTT; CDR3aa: CASTLQAPGATNEKLFF
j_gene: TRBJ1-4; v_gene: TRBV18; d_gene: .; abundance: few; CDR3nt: TGTGCCAGCTCACCCTCCGAGGGAGCCCAGAATGAAAAACTGTTTTTT; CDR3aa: CASSPSEGAQNEKLFF
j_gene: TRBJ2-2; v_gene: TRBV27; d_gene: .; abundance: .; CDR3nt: TGTGCCAGCAGTTTGATGGCAGGGAACACCGGGGAGCTGTTTTTT; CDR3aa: CASSLMAGNTGELFF
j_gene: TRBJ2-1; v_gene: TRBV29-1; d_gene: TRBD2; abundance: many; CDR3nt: TGCAGCGTTGAATTGGGTCGGGAGGCCCCGTTCTTC; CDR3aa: CSVELGREAPFF
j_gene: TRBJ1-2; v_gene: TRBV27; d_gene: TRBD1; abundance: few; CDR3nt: TGTGCCAGCAGTTCCAGACAGGGGGGTTTCTATGGCTACACCTTC; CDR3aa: CASSSRQGGFYGYTF
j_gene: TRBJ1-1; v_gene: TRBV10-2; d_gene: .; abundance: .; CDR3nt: TGCGCCAGCAGTGAATCGGACGCCTACCTGAACACTGAAGCTTTCTTT; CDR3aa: CASSESDAYLNTEAFF
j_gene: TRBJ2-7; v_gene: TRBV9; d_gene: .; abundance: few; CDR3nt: TGTGCCAGCAGCGTAGATGTGAAGGGGATTTACGAGCAGTACTTC; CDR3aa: CASSVDVKGIYEQYF
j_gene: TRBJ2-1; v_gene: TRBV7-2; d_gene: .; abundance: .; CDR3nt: TGTGCCAGCAGCTTGTACGGTGTGAACTACAATGAGCAGTTCTTC; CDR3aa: CASSLYGVNYNEQFF
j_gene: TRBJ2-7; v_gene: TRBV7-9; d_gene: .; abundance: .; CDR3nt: TGTGCCAGCAGCTTATTAGGCAGCTCCTACGAGCAGTACTTC; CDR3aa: CASSLLGSSYEQYF
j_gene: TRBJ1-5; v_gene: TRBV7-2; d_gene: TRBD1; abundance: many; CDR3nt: TGTGCCAGCAGCATTTTGTCGGGACAGGGGACCAATCAGCCCCAGCATTTT; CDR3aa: CASSILSGQGTNQPQHF
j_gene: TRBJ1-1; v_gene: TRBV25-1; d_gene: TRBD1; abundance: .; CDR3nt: TGTGCCAGCAGTGAAACGAGTAAGGGGACAGTAGGTACTGAAGCTTTCTTT; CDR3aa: CASSETSKGTVGTEAFF
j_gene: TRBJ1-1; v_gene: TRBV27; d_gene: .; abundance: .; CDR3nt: TGTGCCAGCAGGAAGTCCGGGTTGGGGAACACTGAAGCTTTCTTT; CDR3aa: CASRKSGLGNTEAFF
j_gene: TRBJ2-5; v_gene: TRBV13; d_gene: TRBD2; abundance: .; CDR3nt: TGTGCCAGCAGGGCCGGGACTAGCGCTGGGGAGACCCAGTACTTC; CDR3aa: CASRAGTSAGETQYF
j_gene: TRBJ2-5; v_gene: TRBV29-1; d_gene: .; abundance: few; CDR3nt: TGCAGCGGGAAGGTCGAGACCCAGTACTTC; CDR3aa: CSGKVETQYF
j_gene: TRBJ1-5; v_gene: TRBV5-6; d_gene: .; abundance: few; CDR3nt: TGTGCCAGCAGCTTGTTTTCGGGCAGGGGTTATCAGCCCCAGCATTTT; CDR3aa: CASSLFSGRGYQPQHF
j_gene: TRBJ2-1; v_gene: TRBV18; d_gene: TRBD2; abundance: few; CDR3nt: TGTGCCAGCTCACCCGGGACTAGCGGGGTTAATGAGCAGTTCTTC; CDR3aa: CASSPGTSGVNEQFF
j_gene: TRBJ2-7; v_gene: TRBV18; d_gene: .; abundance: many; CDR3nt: TGTGCCAGCTCGCGTTACCGGGACTCCCACGAGCAGTACTTC; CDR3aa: CASSRYRDSHEQYF
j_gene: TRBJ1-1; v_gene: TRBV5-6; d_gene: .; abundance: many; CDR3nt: TGTGCCAGCAGCCCACGGGCATCCACTGAAGCTTTCTTT; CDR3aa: CASSPRASTEAFF
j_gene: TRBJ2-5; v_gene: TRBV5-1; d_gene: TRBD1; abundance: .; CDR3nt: TGCGCCAGCAGCAGACGGGGACAGGGTGAAGAGACCCAGTACTTC; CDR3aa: CASSRRGQGEETQYF
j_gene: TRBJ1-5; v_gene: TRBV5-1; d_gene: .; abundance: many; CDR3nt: TGCGCCAGCAGCTTCATGGAGGGTCAGCCCCAGCATTTT; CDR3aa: CASSFMEGQPQHF
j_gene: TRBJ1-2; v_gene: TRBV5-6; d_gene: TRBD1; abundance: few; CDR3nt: TGTGCCAGCAGCCGGGGACAGGCGAACTATGGCTACACCTTC; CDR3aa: CASSRGQANYGYTF
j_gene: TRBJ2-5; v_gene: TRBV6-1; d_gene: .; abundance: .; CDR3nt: TGTGCCAGCAGTGACCCAGATCAAGAGACCCAGTACTTC; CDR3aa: CASSDPDQETQYF
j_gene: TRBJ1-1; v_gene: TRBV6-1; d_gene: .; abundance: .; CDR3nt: TGTGCCAGCAGGGAGGACGGGAACACTGAAGCTTTCTTT; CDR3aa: CASREDGNTEAFF
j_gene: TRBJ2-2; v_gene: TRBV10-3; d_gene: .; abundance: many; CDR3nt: TGTGCCATCAGTAGTGGGCTAGCTCTCGGGGAGCTGTTTTTT; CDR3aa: CAISSGLALGELFF
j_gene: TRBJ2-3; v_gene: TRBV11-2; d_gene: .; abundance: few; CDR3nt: TGTGCCAGCAGCTTTACTAGGGGCACAGATACGCAGTATTTT; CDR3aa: CASSFTRGTDTQYF
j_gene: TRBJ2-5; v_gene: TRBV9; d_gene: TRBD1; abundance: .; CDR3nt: TGTGCCAGCAGCTCACATCAGGGGGCGCGGGTCCAAGAGACCCAGTACTTC; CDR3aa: CASSSHQGARVQETQYF
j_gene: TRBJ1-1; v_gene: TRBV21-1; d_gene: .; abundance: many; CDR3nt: TGTGCCAGCAGCGCCTCCCGGAGCAGCCCGAACACTGAAGCTTTCTTT; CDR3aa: CASSASRSSPNTEAFF
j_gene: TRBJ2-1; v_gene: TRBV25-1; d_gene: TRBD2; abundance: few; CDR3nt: TGTGCCAGCAGTCGAACAAAGCGGGGGGCGGAGCAGTTCTTC; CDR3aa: CASSRTKRGAEQFF
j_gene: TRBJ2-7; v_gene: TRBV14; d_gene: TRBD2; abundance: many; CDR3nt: TGTGCCAGCAGCCAGGTTAGCGGGGGCCACGAGCAGTACTTC; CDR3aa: CASSQVSGGHEQYF
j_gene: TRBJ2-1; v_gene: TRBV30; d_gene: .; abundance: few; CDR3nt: TGTGCCTGGGAGGCAAACAGGAGAAATGAGCAGTTCTTC; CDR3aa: CAWEANRRNEQFF
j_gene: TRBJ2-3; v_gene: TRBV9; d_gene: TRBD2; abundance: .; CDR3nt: TGTGCCAGCAGCGTAGCTGGGGCGGGGGGTCCAGATACGCAGTATTTT; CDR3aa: CASSVAGAGGPDTQYF
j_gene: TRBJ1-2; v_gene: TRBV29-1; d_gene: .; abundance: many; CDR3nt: TGCAGCGTTGACTTGACAGTTTCTGATGGCTACACCTTC; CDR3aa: CSVDLTVSDGYTF
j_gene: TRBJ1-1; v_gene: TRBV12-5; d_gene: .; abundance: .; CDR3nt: TGTGCTAGTGGTTTGGTTTCAGGCCCGAACACTGAAGCTTTCTTT; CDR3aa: CASGLVSGPNTEAFF
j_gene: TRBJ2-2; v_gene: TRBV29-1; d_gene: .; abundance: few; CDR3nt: TGCAGCGTTGAAGATCCCTTCGCCGGGGGAAACACCGGGGAGCTGTTTTTT; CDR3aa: CSVEDPFAGGNTGELFF
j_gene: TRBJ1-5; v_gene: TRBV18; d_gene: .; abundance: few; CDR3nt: TGTGCCAGCTCATCACTTGATAATCAGCCCCAGCATTTT; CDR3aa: CASSSLDNQPQHF
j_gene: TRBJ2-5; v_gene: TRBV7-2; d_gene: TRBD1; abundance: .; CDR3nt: TGTGCCAGCAGCTTATTCGGACAGGGAGAGGAGACCCAGTACTTC; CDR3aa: CASSLFGQGEETQYF
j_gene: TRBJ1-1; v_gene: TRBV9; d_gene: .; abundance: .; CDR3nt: TGTGCCAGCAGCCTTTTGGGGGGGATGAACACTGAAGCTTTCTTT; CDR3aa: CASSLLGGMNTEAFF